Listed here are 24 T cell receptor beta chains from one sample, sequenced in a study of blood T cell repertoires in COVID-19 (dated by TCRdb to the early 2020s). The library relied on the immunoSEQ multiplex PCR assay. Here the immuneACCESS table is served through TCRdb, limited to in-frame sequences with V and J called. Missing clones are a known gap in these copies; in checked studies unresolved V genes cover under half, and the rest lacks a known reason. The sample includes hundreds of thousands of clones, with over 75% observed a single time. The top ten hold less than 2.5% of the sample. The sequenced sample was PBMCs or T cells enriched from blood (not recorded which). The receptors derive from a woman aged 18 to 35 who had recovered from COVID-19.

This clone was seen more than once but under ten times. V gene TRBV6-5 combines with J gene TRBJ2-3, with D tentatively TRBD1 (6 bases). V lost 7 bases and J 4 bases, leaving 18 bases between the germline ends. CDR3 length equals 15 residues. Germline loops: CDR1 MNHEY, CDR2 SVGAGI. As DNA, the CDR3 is TGTGCCAGCACCCCCGGAGGAAACAGGGCAGATACGCAGTATTTT. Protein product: CASTPGGNRADTQYF.

The DNA of the CDR3 is TGTGCCAGCAGCTGGAGATTGAACACTGAAGCTTTCTTT. It specifies CASSWRLNTEAFF. The chain has TRBV7-8 and TRBJ1-1; no clear D. CDR3 length equals 13 residues. V was trimmed by 4 bases and J by 0 bases, leaving 6 bases between them. Per germline, CDR1 SGHVS and CDR2 FQNEAQ.

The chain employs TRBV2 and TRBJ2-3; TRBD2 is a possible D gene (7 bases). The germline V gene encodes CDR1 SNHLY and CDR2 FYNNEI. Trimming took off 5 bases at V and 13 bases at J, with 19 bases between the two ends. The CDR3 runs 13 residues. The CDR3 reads CASSPPGGRFKYF. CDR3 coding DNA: TGTGCCAGCAGTCCACCGGGGGGCCGTTTTAAGTATTTT.

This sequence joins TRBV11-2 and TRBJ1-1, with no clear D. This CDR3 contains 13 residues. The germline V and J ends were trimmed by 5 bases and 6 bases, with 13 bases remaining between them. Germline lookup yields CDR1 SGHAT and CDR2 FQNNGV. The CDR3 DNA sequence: TGTGCCAGCAGCCCTCACGTGGCGGCTGAAGCTTTCTTT. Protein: CASSPHVAAEAFF.

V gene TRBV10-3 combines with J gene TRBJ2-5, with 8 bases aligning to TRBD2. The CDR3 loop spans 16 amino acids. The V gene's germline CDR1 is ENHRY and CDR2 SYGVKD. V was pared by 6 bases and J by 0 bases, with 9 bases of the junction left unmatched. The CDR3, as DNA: TGTGCCATCAGGGAACCAGCGGGGGTGGACCAAGAGACCCAGTACTTC. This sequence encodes CAIREPAGVDQETQYF.

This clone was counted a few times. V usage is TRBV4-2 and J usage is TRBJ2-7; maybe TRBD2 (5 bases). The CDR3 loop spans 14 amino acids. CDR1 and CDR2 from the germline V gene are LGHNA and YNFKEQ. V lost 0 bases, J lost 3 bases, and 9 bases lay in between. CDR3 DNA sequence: TGTGCCAGCAGCCAAGAGCGGGTGTTCTACGAGCAGTACTTC. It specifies CASSQERVFYEQYF.

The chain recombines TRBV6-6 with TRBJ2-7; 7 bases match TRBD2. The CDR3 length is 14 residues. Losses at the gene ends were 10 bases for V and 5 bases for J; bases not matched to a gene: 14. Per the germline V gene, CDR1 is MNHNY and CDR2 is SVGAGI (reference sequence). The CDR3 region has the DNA TGTGCCACCACGCCGGATGGGGGGGAGGACGAGCAGTACTTC. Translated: CATTPDGGEDEQYF.

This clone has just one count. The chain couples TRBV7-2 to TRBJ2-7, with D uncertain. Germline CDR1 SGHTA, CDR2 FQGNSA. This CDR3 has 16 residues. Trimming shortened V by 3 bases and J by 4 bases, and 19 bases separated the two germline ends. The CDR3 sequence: CASSFIDTIPNYEQYF. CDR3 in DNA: TGTGCCAGCAGCTTCATAGACACCATTCCCAATTACGAGCAGTACTTC.

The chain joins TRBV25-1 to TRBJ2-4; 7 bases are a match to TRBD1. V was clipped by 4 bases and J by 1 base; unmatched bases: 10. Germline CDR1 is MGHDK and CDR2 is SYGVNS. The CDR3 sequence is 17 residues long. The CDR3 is CASSGVDRAVAKNIQYF. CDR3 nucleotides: TGTGCCAGCAGTGGGGTAGACAGGGCCGTTGCCAAAAACATTCAGTACTTC.

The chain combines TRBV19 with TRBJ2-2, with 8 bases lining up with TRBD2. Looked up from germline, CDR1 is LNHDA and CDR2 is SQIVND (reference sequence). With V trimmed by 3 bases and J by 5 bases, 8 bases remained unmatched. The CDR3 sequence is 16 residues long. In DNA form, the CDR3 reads TGTGCCAGTAGTATCCGTGCGGGGGGCCGTACCGGGGAGCTGTTTTTT. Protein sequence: CASSIRAGGRTGELFF.

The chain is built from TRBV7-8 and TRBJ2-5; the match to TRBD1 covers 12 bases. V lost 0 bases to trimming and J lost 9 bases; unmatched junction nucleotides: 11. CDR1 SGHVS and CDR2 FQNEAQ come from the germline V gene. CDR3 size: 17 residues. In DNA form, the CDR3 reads TGTGCCAGCAGCTTAGCCCCGGGACAGGGGGCGGAATTGGCCCAGTACTTC. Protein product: CASSLAPGQGAELAQYF.

Here the CDR3 DNA reads TGTGCCAGCACCTCACTAGCGGGGGGGCATGAGCAGTACTTC. Amino acids: CASTSLAGGHEQYF. The chain links TRBV2 to TRBJ2-7; 13 bases fit TRBD2. Germline assignment: CDR1 SNHLY and CDR2 FYNNEI. This CDR3 comprises 14 residues. J gave up 7 bases and V 7 bases, and 7 bases lay outside the gene matches.

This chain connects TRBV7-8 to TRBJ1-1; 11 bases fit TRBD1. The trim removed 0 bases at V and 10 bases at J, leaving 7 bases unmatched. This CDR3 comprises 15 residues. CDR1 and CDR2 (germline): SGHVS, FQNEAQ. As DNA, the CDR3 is TGTGCCAGCAGCTTAGCCGGGACAGGGGGACTGGGAGCTTTCTTT. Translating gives CASSLAGTGGLGAFF. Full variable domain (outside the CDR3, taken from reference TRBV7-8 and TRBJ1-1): GAGVSQSPRYKVAKRGQDVALRCDPISGHVSLFWYQQALGQGPEFLTYFQNEAQLDKSGLPSDRFFAERPEGSVSTLKIQRTQQEDSAVYLCASSLAGTGGLGAFFGQGTRLTVV.

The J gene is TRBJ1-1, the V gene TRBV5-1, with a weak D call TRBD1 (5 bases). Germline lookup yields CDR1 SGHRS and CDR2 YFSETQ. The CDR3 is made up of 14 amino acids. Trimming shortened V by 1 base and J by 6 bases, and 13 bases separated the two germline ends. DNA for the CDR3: TGCGCCAGCAGCTTGAAGGGGCCAGAGGCTGAAGCTTTCTTT. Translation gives CASSLKGPEAEAFF.

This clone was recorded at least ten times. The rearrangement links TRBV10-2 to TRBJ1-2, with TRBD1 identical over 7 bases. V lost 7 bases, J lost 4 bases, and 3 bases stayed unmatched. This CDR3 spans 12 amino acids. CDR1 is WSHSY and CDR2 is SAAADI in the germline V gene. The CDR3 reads CASMRDSYGYTF. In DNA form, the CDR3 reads TGCGCCAGCATGCGGGACAGCTATGGCTACACCTTC.

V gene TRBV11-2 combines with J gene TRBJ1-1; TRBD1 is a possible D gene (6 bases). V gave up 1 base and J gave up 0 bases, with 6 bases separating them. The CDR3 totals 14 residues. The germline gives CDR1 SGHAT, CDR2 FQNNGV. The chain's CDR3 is CASSLAGVNTEAFF. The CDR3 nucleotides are TGTGCCAGCAGCTTAGCAGGGGTGAACACTGAAGCTTTCTTT.

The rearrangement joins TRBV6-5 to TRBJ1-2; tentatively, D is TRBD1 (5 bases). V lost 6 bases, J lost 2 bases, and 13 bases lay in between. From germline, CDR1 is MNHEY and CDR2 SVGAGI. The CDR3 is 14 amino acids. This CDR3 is CASSSSGENYGYTF. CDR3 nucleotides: TGTGCCAGCAGCTCGTCGGGGGAAAACTATGGCTACACCTTC.

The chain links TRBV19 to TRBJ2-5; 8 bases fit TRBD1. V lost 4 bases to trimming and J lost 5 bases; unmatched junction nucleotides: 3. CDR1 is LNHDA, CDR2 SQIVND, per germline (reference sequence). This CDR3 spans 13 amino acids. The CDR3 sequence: CASSTGGGETQYF. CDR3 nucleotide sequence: TGTGCCAGTAGTACAGGGGGCGGGGAGACCCAGTACTTC. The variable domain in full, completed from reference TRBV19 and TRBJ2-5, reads DGGITQSPKYLFRKEGQNVTLSCEQNLNHDAMYWYRQDPGQGLRLIYYSQIVNDFQKGDIAEGYSVSREKKESFPLTVTSAQKNPTAFYLCASSTGGGETQYFGPGTRLLVL.

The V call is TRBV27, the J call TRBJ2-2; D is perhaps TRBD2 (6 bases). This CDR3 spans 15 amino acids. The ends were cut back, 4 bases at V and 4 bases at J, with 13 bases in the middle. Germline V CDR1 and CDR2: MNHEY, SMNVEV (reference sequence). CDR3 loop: CASSSSTSLTGELFF. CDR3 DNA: TGTGCCAGCAGTTCATCGACTAGTCTCACCGGGGAGCTGTTTTTT.

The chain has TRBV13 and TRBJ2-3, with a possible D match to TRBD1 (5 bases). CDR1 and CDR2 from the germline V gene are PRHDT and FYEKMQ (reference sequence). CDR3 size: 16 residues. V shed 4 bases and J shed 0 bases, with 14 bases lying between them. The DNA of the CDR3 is TGTGCCAGCAGCTCCATCAGGGAACCTAGCACAGATACGCAGTATTTT. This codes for CASSSIREPSTDTQYF.

The CDR3 loop is CASSPGAGTRFANNEQFF. CDR3 nucleotide sequence: TGTGCCAGCAGCCCAGGGGCCGGGACAAGGTTTGCTAACAATGAGCAGTTCTTC. The chain uses TRBV13 and TRBJ2-1; D perhaps matches TRBD1 (6 bases). CDR3 length equals 18 residues. The V and J ends lost 5 bases and 5 bases respectively, with 25 bases between them. Germline V lookup: CDR1 PRHDT, CDR2 FYEKMQ (reference sequence).

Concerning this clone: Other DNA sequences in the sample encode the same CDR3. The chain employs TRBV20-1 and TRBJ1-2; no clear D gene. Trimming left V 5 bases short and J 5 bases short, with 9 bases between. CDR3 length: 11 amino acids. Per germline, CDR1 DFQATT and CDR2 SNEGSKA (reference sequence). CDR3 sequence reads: CSAPRDYGYTF. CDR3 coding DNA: TGCAGTGCTCCCCGGGATTATGGCTACACCTTC.

The CDR3: CASSPRAQVNQPQHF. CDR3 sequence (DNA): TGTGCCAGCTCACCACGGGCACAGGTCAATCAGCCCCAGCATTTT. V is TRBV18 and J is TRBJ1-5, with D possibly matching TRBD1 (5 bases). Trimming left V 1 base short and J 3 bases short, with 10 bases between. Germline CDR1 KGHSH, CDR2 LQKENI. The CDR3 consists of 15 residues. Complete variable domain (other parts from reference TRBV18 and TRBJ1-5): NAGVMQNPRHLVRRRGQEARLRCSPMKGHSHVYWYRQLPEEGLKFMVYLQKENIIDESGMPKERFSAEFPKEGPSILRIQQVVRGDSAAYFCASSPRAQVNQPQHFGDGTRLSIL.

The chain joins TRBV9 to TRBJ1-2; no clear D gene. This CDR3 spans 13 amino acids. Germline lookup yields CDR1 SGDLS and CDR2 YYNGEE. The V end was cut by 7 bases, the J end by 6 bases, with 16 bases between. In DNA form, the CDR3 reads TGTGCCAGCGGGGAGGCGCTACTTAATGGCTACACCTTC. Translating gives CASGEALLNGYTF. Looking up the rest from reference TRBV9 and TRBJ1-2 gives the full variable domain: DSGVTQTPKHLITATGQRVTLRCSPRSGDLSVYWYQQSLDQGLQFLIQYYNGEERAKGNILERFSAQQFPDLHSELNLSSLELGDSALYFCASGEALLNGYTFGSGTRLTVV.